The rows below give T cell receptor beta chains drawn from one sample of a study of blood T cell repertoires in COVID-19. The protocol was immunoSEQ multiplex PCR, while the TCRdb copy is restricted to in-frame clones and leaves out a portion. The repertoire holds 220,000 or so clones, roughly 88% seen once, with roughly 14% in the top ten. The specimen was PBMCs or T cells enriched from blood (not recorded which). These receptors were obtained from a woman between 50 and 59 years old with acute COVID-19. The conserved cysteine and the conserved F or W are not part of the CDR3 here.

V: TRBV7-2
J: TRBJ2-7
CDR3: ASSLRRSGTGVEQY

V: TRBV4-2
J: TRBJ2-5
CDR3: ASRHEDLGGGEGETQY

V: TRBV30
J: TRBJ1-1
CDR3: AWMSWRFPEAF

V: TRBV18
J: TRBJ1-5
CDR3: ASSPVGDSNQPQH

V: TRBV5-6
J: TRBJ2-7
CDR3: ASSSLGRGQGSYEQY

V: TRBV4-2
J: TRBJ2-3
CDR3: ASSQIGGYRTDTQY

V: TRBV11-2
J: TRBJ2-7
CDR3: ASSLSTGLAGRSSYEQY

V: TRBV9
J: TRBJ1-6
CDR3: ASSVALGNSPLH

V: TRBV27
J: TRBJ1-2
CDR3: ASSTLDRAGGYT

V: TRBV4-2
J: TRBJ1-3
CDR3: ASSQNPSRGSGNTIY

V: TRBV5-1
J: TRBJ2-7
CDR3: ASSLGQGVYEQY

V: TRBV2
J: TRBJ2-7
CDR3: ASRAGQGSSYEQY

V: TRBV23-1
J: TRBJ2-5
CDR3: ASSPILPRLAPRETQY

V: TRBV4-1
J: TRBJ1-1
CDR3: ASSNRANTEAF

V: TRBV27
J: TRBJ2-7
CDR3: ASSTHTSGRDEQY

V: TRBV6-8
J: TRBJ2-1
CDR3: ASSYSRGFSGSSYNEQF

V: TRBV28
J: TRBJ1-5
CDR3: ASRRGGQPQH

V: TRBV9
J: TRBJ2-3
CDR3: ASSVGTQGPPDTQY

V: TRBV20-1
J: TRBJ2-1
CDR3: SASGAGEQF

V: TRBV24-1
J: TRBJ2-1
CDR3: ATSAGGRGYNEQF

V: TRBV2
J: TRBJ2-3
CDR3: ASGQTDTQY

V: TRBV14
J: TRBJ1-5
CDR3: ASSQGQGSLVGNQPQH

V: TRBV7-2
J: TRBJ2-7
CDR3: ASRTRAGDDYEQY

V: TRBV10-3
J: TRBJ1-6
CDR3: AIRDRDPLNSPLH

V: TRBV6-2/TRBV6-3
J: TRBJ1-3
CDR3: ASSLHVGASGNTIY

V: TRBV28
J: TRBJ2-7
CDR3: ASSESRHRSYEQY